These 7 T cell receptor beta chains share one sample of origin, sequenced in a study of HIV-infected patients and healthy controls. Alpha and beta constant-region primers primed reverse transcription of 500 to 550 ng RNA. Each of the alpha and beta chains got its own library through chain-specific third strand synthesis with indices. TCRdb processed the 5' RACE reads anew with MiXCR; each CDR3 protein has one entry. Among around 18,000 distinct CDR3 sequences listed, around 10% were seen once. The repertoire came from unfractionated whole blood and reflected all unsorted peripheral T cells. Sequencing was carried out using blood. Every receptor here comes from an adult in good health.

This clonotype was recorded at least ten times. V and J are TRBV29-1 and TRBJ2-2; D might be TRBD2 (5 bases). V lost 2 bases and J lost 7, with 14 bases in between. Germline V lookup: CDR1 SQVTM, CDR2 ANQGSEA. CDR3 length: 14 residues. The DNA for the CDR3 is TGCAGCGTTGAAAAGGACTTCAAGGGCGGGGAGCTGTTTTTT. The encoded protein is CSVEKDFKGGELFF.

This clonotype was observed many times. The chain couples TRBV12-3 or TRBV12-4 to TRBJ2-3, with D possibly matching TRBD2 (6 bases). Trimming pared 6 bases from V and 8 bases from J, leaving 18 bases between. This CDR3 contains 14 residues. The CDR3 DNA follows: TGTGCCAGCAGCCATACTCGGGGGTTGGGTACGCAGTATTTT. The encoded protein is CASSHTRGLGTQYF.

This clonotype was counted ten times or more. As DNA, the CDR3 is TGTGCCAGCAGCTTAGACAGGGGGCGTGGGAACACTGAAGCTTTCTTT. This sequence encodes CASSLDRGRGNTEAFF. V gene TRBV7-3 combines with J gene TRBJ1-1; 10 bases match TRBD1. CDR3 length: 16 residues. Germline trimming cut 2 bases from V and 1 base from J; bases unmatched to any gene: 4. Germline assignment: CDR1 SGHTA and CDR2 FQGTGA.

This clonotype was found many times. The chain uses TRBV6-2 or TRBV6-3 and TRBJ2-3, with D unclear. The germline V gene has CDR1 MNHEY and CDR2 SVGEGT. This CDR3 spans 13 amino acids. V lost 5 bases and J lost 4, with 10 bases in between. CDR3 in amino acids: CASSRPPADTQYF. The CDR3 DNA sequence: TGTGCCAGCAGTCGCCCCCCTGCAGATACGCAGTATTTT.

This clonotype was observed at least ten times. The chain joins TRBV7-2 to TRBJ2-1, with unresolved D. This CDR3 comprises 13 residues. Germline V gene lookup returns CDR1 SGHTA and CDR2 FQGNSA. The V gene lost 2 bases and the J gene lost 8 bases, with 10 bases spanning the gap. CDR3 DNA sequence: TGTGCCAGCAGCTTAATACCGCAGTATGAGCAGTTCTTC. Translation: CASSLIPQYEQFF.

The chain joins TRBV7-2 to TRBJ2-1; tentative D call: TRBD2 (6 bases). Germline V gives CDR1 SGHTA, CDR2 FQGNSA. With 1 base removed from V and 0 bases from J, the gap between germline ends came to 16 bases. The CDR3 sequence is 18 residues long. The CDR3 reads CASSLGGVGELSYNEQFF. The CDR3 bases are TGTGCCAGCAGCTTAGGGGGGGTGGGGGAGCTCTCCTACAATGAGCAGTTCTTC.

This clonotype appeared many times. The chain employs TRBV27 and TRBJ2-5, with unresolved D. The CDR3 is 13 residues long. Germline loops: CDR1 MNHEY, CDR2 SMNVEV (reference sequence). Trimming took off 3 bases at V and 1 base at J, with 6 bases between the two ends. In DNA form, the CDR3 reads TGTGCCAGCAGTTTTCGGACCCAAGAGACCCAGTACTTC. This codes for CASSFRTQETQYF.